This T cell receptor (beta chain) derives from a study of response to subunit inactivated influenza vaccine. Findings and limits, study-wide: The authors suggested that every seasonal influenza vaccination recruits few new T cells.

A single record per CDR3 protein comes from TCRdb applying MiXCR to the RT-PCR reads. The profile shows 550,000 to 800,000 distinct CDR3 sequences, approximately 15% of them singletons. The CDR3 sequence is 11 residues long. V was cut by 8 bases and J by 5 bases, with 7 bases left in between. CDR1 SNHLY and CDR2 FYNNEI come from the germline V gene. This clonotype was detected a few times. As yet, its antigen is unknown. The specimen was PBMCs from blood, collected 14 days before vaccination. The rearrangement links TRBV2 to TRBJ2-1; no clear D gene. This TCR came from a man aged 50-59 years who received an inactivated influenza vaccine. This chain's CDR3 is CASEGHNEQFF. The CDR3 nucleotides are TGTGCCAGCGAAGGGCACAATGAGCAGTTCTTC. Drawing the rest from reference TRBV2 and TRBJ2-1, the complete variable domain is EPEVTQTPSHQVTQMGQEVILRCVPISNHLYFYWYRQILGQKVEFLVSFYNNEISEKSEIFDDQFSVERPDGSNFTLKIRSTKLEDSAMYFCASEGHNEQFFGPGTRLTVL.